This T cell receptor beta chain came from a study of control samples from healthy donors and cancer patients. Germline V gene sequence: CDR1 MNHEY, CDR2 SMNVEV (reference sequence). The CDR3 is 15 residues long. V lost 5 bases and J lost 9, with 20 bases in between. Some clones are missing from TCRdb's copy, which holds only in-frame ones; the method was immunoSEQ multiplex PCR. The sample has 160,000 or so clones, nearly 96% seen once. The chain carries TRBV27 and TRBJ2-1, with a possible D match to TRBD1 (5 bases). Sequences were obtained from blood. The TCR sequence derives from a woman in her twenties or thirties in good health. Here the CDR3 DNA reads TGTGCCAGCAGTAATCAGTCACCAGGGTACTTTGAGCAGTTCTTC. It specifies CASSNQSPGYFEQFF.